The rows below give T cell receptor beta chains drawn from one sample of a study of blood T cell repertoires in COVID-19. Generated by immunoSEQ multiplex PCR, the TCRdb table keeps only in-frame clones and is missing some. The table records tens of thousands of clones, about 73% of them present only once. Sequencing was performed on peripheral blood. The receptors stem from a man aged 45-65 years with active or convalescent COVID-19. Both conserved end residues are part of each CDR3. Each record gives: V gene, D gene, J gene, clone size, CDR3 protein, CDR3 DNA. D genes are given only for firm matches. The listing skips clone size in some rows; elsewhere it reads once, few, many or a size class.

TRBV27	TRBD2	TRBJ2-5	NA	CASRGERERGKETQYF	TGTGCCAGCAGGGGGGAAAGGGAGCGGGGAAAAGAGACCCAGTACTTC
TRBV6-6	NA	TRBJ2-5	NA	CASSYPQGGGETQYF	TGTGCCAGCAGTTACCCCCAGGGGGGTGGAGAGACCCAGTACTTC
TRBV28	TRBD1	TRBJ1-4	NA	CASSFGTGVYEKLFF	TGTGCCAGCAGTTTTGGGACAGGGGTTTATGAAAAACTGTTTTTT
TRBV19	TRBD1	TRBJ2-1	NA	CATGRGLNYNEQFF	TGTGCCACCGGTAGGGGGCTAAACTACAATGAGCAGTTCTTC
TRBV27	NA	TRBJ2-1	NA	CASSMWPNEQFF	TGTGCCAGCAGTATGTGGCCGAATGAGCAGTTCTTC
TRBV18	NA	TRBJ1-4	few	CASSPSKQGGNEKLFF	TGTGCCAGCTCACCAAGCAAACAGGGAGGGAATGAAAAACTGTTTTTT
TRBV12-3/TRBV12-4	NA	TRBJ1-2	NA	CASSPQGYGYTF	TGTGCCAGCAGCCCTCAGGGCTATGGCTACACCTTC
TRBV9	NA	TRBJ2-5	NA	CASSVEGTGTQYF	TGTGCCAGCAGCGTCGAGGGTACGGGGACCCAGTACTTC
TRBV5-8	TRBD1	TRBJ2-7	NA	CASSIGTAYEQYF	TGTGCCAGCAGCATCGGGACAGCCTACGAGCAGTACTTC
TRBV19	NA	TRBJ2-7	once	CASSRQGIKSNYEQYF	TGTGCCAGTAGTCGGCAGGGGATTAAAAGCAACTACGAGCAGTACTTC
TRBV6-5	NA	TRBJ2-7	NA	CASGRGAPTYEQYF	TGTGCCAGTGGCCGGGGAGCTCCTACCTACGAGCAGTACTTC
TRBV7-6	NA	TRBJ2-5	NA	CASSPEAAGTQYF	TGTGCCAGCAGCCCTGAGGCCGCCGGGACCCAGTACTTC
TRBV27	NA	TRBJ1-4	NA	CASSPGTRANQKLFF	TGTGCCAGCAGCCCTGGGACAAGGGCTAACCAAAAACTGTTTTTT
TRBV6-2/TRBV6-3	TRBD2	TRBJ2-1	NA	CASSPSGGEGYNEQFF	TGTGCCAGCAGCCCTAGCGGGGGGGAGGGATACAATGAGCAGTTCTTC
TRBV9	TRBD1	TRBJ1-3	NA	CASSALTGGDGNTIYF	TGTGCCAGCAGCGCCCTTACAGGGGGCGATGGAAACACCATATATTTT
TRBV11-2	TRBD1	TRBJ2-7	NA	CASSLRTGWDEQYF	TGTGCCAGCAGCCTTCGGACAGGTTGGGACGAGCAGTACTTC
TRBV28	TRBD1	TRBJ1-5	NA	CASSGTGGEKTNQPQHF	TGTGCCAGCAGTGGGACAGGGGGCGAAAAAACCAATCAGCCCCAGCATTTT
TRBV4-2	NA	TRBJ2-7	few	CASSQEVGGRREQYF	TGTGCCAGCAGCCAAGAAGTCGGGGGGCGTCGAGAGCAGTACTTC
TRBV9	NA	TRBJ1-3	NA	CASSVGPTSGNTIYF	TGTGCCAGCAGCGTAGGGCCAACCTCTGGAAACACCATATATTTT
TRBV2	NA	TRBJ1-6	NA	CASTARPPNSPLHF	TGTGCCAGCACTGCCAGGCCCCCCAATTCACCCCTCCACTTT
TRBV7-2	NA	TRBJ1-2	few	CASSLGLPYGYTF	TGTGCCAGCAGCTTAGGACTGCCCTATGGCTACACCTTC
TRBV9	TRBD1	TRBJ1-5	NA	CASSATGGISQPQHF	TGTGCCAGCAGCGCCACAGGGGGCATCAGTCAGCCCCAGCATTTT
TRBV9	NA	TRBJ2-5	once	CASSVVSLGTQYF	TGTGCCAGCAGCGTAGTAAGCCTAGGGACCCAGTACTTC
TRBV6-4	NA	TRBJ1-5	NA	CASSGERGQPQHF	TGTGCCAGCAGCGGAGAGAGAGGCCAGCCCCAGCATTTT
TRBV7-8	NA	TRBJ1-5	NA	CASSLRAVGGEGNQPQHF	TGTGCCAGCAGCTTAAGGGCGGTCGGCGGGGAGGGCAATCAGCCCCAGCATTTT
TRBV19	TRBD1	TRBJ1-4	NA	CASSIGTGPEKLFF	TGTGCCAGTAGTATAGGGACAGGACCCGAAAAACTGTTTTTT
TRBV19	TRBD1	TRBJ1-3	few	CASMGTGGRSSGNTIYF	TGTGCCAGTATGGGGACAGGGGGTAGAAGTTCTGGAAACACCATATATTTT
TRBV6-6	TRBD1	TRBJ2-7	few	CASSYGTGGAKQYF	TGTGCCAGCAGTTACGGGACAGGGGGCGCAAAGCAGTACTTC
TRBV3-1/TRBV3-2	TRBD1	TRBJ2-1	NA	CASSRDRVRYNEQFF	TGTGCCAGCAGCCGGGACAGGGTTCGATACAATGAGCAGTTCTTC